This T cell receptor beta chain was profiled in a study of CD8 T cells in ankylosing spondylitis. Study results and limitations: Blood of patients with ankylosing spondylitis appeared to be characterized by a TCR beta motif of several highly homologous variants.

This clonotype has at least ten counts. Its specificity is unknown. MiXCR, applied by TCRdb to the 5' RACE reads, yields one record per CDR3 protein. The sample lists about 800,000 distinct CDR3 sequences, about 10% occurring once. CDR1 SQVTM and CDR2 ANQGSEA come from the germline V gene. The CDR3 is made up of 12 amino acids. V dropped 5 bases and J dropped 7; count of bases not matched to a gene: 5. This clonotype originated in a male donor with ankylosing spondylitis. The source material was blood, either unsorted or a sorted T cell fraction (not recorded which). J is TRBJ2-7 and V is TRBV29-1, with 10 positions matching TRBD2. This chain's CDR3 is CSVSSGSGEQYF. CDR3 DNA sequence: TGCAGCGTTTCTAGCGGGAGTGGGGAGCAGTACTTC.